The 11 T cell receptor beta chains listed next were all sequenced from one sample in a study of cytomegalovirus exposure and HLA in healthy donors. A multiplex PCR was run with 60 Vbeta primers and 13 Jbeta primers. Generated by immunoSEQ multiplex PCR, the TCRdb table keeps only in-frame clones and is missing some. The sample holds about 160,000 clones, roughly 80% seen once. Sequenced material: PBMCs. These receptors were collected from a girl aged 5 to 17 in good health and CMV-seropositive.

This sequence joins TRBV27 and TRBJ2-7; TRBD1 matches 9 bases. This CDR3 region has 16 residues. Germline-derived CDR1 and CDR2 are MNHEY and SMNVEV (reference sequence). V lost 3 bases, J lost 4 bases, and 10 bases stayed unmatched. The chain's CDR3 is CASSFLRPGQGYEQYF. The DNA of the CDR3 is TGTGCCAGCAGTTTCCTTAGGCCGGGACAGGGTTACGAGCAGTACTTC.

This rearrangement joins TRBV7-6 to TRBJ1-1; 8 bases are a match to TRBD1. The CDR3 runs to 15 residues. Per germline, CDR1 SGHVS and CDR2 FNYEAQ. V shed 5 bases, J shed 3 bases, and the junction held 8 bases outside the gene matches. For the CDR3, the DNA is TGTGCCAGCAGCGGACAGGGAGTTGATGACACTGAAGCTTTCTTT. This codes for CASSGQGVDDTEAFF.

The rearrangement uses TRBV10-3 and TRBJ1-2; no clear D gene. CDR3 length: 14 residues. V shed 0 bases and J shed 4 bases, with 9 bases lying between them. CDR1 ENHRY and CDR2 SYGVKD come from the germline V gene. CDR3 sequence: CAISESMESYGYTF. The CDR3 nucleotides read TGTGCCATCAGTGAGTCGATGGAGTCCTATGGCTACACCTTC.

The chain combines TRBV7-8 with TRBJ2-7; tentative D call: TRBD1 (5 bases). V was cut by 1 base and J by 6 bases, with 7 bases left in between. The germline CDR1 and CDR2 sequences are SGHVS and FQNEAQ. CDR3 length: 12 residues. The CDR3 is CASSLVQAEQYF. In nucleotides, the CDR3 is TGTGCCAGCAGCTTAGTACAGGCCGAGCAGTACTTC.

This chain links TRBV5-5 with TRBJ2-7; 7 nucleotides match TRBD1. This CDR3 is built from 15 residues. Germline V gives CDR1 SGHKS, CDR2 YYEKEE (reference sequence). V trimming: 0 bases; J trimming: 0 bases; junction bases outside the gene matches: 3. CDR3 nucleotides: TGTGCCAGCAGCTTGGTCGGGACAGACTCCTACGAGCAGTACTTC. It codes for CASSLVGTDSYEQYF.

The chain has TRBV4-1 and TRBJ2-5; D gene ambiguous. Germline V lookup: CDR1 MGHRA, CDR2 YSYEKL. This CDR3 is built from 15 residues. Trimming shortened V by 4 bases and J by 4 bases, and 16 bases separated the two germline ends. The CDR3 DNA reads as TGCGCCAGCAGCCCCAAGGAACTCGTAGCAGAGACCCAGTACTTC. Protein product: CASSPKELVAETQYF.

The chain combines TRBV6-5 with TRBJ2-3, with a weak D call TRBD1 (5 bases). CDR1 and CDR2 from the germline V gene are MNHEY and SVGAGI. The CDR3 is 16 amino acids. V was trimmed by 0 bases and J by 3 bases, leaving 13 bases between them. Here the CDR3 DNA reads TGTGCCAGCAGTTACTCGCCAGGGATTACGACAGATACGCAGTATTTT. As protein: CASSYSPGITTDTQYF.

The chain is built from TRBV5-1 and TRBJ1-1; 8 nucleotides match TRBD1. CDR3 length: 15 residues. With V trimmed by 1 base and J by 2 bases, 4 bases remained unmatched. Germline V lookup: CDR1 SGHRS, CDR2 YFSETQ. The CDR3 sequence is CASSLQGAVNTEAFF. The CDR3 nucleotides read TGCGCCAGCAGCTTGCAGGGGGCGGTTAACACTGAAGCTTTCTTT.

The CDR3: CASSVGRGTEAFF. CDR3 nucleotides: TGTGCCAGCAGTGTTGGCAGGGGAACTGAAGCTTTCTTT. The chain carries TRBV2 and TRBJ1-1; D possibly corresponds to TRBD1 (6 bases). Trimming cost V 4 bases and J 5 bases, with 11 bases left between them. CDR3 length equals 13 residues. CDR1 SNHLY and CDR2 FYNNEI come from the germline V gene.

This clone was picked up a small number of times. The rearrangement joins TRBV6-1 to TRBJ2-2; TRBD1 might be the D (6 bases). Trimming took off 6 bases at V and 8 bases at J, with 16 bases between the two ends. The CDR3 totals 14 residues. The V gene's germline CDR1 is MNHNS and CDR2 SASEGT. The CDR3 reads CASSNLPGAGELFF. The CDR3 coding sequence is TGTGCCAGCAGCAACCTCCCAGGGGCAGGGGAGCTGTTTTTT.

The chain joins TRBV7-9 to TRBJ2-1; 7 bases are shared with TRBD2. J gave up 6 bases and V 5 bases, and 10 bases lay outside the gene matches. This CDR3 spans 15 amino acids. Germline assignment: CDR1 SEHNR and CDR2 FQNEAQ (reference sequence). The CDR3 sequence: CASSPDAGAVNEQFF. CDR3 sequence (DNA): TGTGCCAGCAGCCCGGACGCGGGAGCGGTCAATGAGCAGTTCTTC.